The clone carrying this T cell receptor (beta chain) was observed a handful of times. This sample stems from a study of CD8 T cells in ankylosing spondylitis. TCRdb analysed the 5' RACE reads with MiXCR anew, one entry per CDR3 protein. The data hold hundreds of thousands of distinct CDR3 sequences, with approximately 9% observed a single time. CDR1 SGHKS and CDR2 YYEKEE come from the germline V gene (reference sequence). V shed 4 bases and J shed 2 bases, with 18 bases lying between them. This CDR3 spans 16 amino acids. The material sequenced was blood, either unsorted or a sorted T cell fraction (not recorded which). This clonotype originated in a male donor with ankylosing spondylitis or in good health (not recorded which). V gene TRBV5-5 combines with J gene TRBJ2-5, with D hard to call. For the CDR3, the DNA is TGTGCCAGCAGCCCACGGCCTCGTGGGGTACAAGAGACCCAGTACTTC. It codes for CASSPRPRGVQETQYF.